This paragraph covers one TCR beta chain sequence. What it binds is unknown. Per germline, CDR1 LGHDT and CDR2 YNNKEL (reference sequence). V was pared by 6 bases and J by 6 bases, with 13 bases of the junction left unmatched. The CDR3 runs 15 residues. This sample is part of a study of CD8 T cells in ankylosing spondylitis. Study-wide results and limits: Ankylosing spondylitis blood appeared to carry a characteristic TCR beta motif of several highly homologous variants. Disease-linked clones bore a CD8+ phenotype and were relatively rare in peripheral blood.

Quantitative 5'-RACE was performed with molecular barcodes, and it yielded the TCR beta libraries. MiXCR, run by TCRdb on the 5' RACE reads, gives a single entry per CDR3 protein. The sample holds over 110,000 distinct CDR3 sequences, 7% to 10% seen once. Sequencing input: synovial fluid, either unsorted or a sorted T cell fraction (not recorded which). V gene TRBV3-1 combines with J gene TRBJ2-7; 8 nucleotides align to TRBD2. This TCR was sampled from a male donor with ankylosing spondylitis. CDR3 amino acids: CASSSFSGGSFEQYF. Here the CDR3 DNA reads TGTGCCAGCAGTAGTTTCAGCGGGGGATCTTTCGAGCAGTACTTC.